These T cell receptor beta chains were read from a single sample in a study of beta chain features in type 1 diabetes. Sequencing was performed with immunoSEQ multiplex PCR; in TCRdb, only in-frame clones are kept and a portion is missing. The table includes some 270,000 clones, 13% to 15% detected once. Sequencing was done on a sample of naive CD4+ T cells from blood. These receptors were collected from a woman between 35 and 50 years old in good health. CDR3s include the opening cysteine and the closing phenylalanine or tryptophan. Each record gives: D gene, clone size, V gene, J gene, CDR3 DNA, CDR3 protein. A D gene is named only where the DNA matches it firmly. Clone size is given for some rows only: seen once, a few or many times, or a class if the clone is expanded.

-	few	TRBV29-1	TRBJ1-2	TGCAGCGTTCTTAAGGGGGAAGAGTATGGCTACACCTTC	CSVLKGEEYGYTF
TRBD1	-	TRBV7-2	TRBJ2-7	TGTGCCAGCAGCATCCCGGGACAGGATAACTACGAGCAGTACTTC	CASSIPGQDNYEQYF
-	-	TRBV7-6	TRBJ2-1	TGTGCCAGCAGCTTAGGGGGGGTCGGAGGGTATGAGCAGTTCTTC	CASSLGGVGGYEQFF
-	-	TRBV20-1	TRBJ1-1	TGCAGTGCCACAGGGAATGAAGCTTTCTTT	CSATGNEAFF
TRBD2	-	TRBV19	TRBJ2-1	TGTGCCAGTAGTATAGGGGTAGCGGGGGGTCGGCAGTTCTTC	CASSIGVAGGRQFF
-	-	TRBV28	TRBJ1-2	TGTGCCAGCAGTTGGGACAAGGGGGTTGTGTATGGCTACACCTTC	CASSWDKGVVYGYTF
TRBD1	-	TRBV5-6	TRBJ1-1	TGTGCCAGCAGCTCGGGACAGGGTAGAGCTGAAGCTTTCTTT	CASSSGQGRAEAFF
TRBD2	-	TRBV19	TRBJ2-2	TGTGCCAGTAGTCTACTAGGTGGGGGGGTCACCGGGGAGCTGTTTTTT	CASSLLGGGVTGELFF
-	-	TRBV2	TRBJ2-1	TGTGCCACCGGACAGTACAATGAGCAGTTCTTC	CATGQYNEQFF
TRBD2	-	TRBV19	TRBJ2-7	TGTGCCAGTAGTCTCTCCTATAGCGGGTTCTCCTACGAGCAGTACTTC	CASSLSYSGFSYEQYF
-	-	TRBV5-1	TRBJ1-1	TGCGCCGGCAGACGAGTGGGGGGGAACACTGAAGCTTTCTTT	CAGRRVGGNTEAFF
-	-	TRBV4-1	TRBJ1-4	TGCGCCAGCAGCCCCCTCCGAGCGGGTGAAGAAAAACTGTTTTTT	CASSPLRAGEEKLFF
-	-	TRBV5-4	TRBJ1-5	TGTGCCAGCAGCTTCGGAGGTCCTTCAACGCCATATCAGCCCCAGCATTTT	CASSFGGPSTPYQPQHF
TRBD1	few	TRBV7-2	TRBJ1-6	TGTGCCAGCAGCACAAACAGGGGAATGTTATCACCCCTCCACTTT	CASSTNRGMLSPLHF
-	-	TRBV5-1	TRBJ1-1	TGCGCCAGCAGCCCCGTTTGGGCTGACACTGAAGCTTTCTTT	CASSPVWADTEAFF
-	-	TRBV12-5	TRBJ2-3	TGTGCTAGTGTTTTGGCCTTTAGCACAGATACGCAGTATTTT	CASVLAFSTDTQYF
-	few	TRBV19	TRBJ1-4	TGTGCCAGTAGTAGGCGGGCAACTAATGAAAAACTGTTTTTT	CASSRRATNEKLFF
TRBD1	few	TRBV19	TRBJ2-7	TGTGCCAGTAGTATGGGAACAGGGGTTTACGAGCAGTACTTC	CASSMGTGVYEQYF
TRBD1	-	TRBV10-1	TRBJ1-2	TGCGCCAGCAGTCGGGACAGCTATGGCTACACCTTC	CASSRDSYGYTF
-	-	TRBV5-1	TRBJ2-7	TGCGCCAGCTGTGAGAGTCCCCAGGTCCACGAGCAGTACTTC	CASCESPQVHEQYF
-	-	TRBV18	TRBJ2-5	TGTGCCAGCTCACCAAGTTTAGCCGTCGGAGGGACCCAGTACTTC	CASSPSLAVGGTQYF
-	few	TRBV7-7	TRBJ2-6	TGTGCCAGCAGCTTAGGTGGAGGCCGCTCTGGGGCCAACGTCCTGACTTTC	CASSLGGGRSGANVLTF
-	few	TRBV11-2	TRBJ2-7	TGTGCCAGCAGCCCTCCATGGACACGCTACGAGCAGTACTTC	CASSPPWTRYEQYF
TRBD1	few	TRBV18	TRBJ1-5	TGTGCCAGCTCACGAGGACAGGGGTATGTCGCGCCCCAGCATTTT	CASSRGQGYVAPQHF
TRBD2	few	TRBV5-1	TRBJ2-1	TGCGCCAGCAGCCGATCCGGGACTAGCGGGGTTGAGCAGTTCTTC	CASSRSGTSGVEQFF
-	-	TRBV6-1	TRBJ2-2	TGTGCCAGCAGTGGTCCAGGGAAGAACACCGGGGAGCTGTTTTTT	CASSGPGKNTGELFF
TRBD1	few	TRBV7-2	TRBJ2-3	TGTGCCAGCAGCTCAAGCGGACAGGGGGCATCAGATACGCAGTATTTT	CASSSSGQGASDTQYF
TRBD1	few	TRBV27	TRBJ1-1	TGTGCCAACGGACAGGGGGCGGTGAACACTGAAGCTTTCTTT	CANGQGAVNTEAFF
-	few	TRBV5-6	TRBJ1-1	TGTGCCAGCAGCCCTCGGGGGACCCGCACTGAAGCTTTCTTT	CASSPRGTRTEAFF
-	-	TRBV7-2	TRBJ2-3	TGTGCCAGCAGCTTAGTCGCAGATACGCAGTATTTT	CASSLVADTQYF
TRBD1	-	TRBV28	TRBJ1-4	TGTGCCAGCAGTTCCGGGACAGGGGGGGAAAAACTGTTTTTT	CASSSGTGGEKLFF
-	few	TRBV5-1	TRBJ2-3	TGCGCCAGCTGGTTTAGCGGAGGCACAGATACGCAGTATTTT	CASWFSGGTDTQYF